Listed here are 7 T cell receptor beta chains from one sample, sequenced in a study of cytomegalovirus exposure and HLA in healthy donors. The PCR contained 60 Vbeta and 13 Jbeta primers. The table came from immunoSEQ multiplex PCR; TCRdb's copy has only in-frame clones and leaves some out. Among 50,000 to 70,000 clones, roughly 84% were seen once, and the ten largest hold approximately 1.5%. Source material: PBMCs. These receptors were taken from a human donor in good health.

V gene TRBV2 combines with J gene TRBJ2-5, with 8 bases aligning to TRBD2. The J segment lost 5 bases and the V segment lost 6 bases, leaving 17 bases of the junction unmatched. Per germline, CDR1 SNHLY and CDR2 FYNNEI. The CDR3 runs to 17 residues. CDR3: CASRDDDGGAVGETQYF. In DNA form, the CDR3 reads TGTGCCAGCAGGGACGACGACGGGGGGGCGGTGGGGGAGACCCAGTACTTC.

CDR3 residues: CASSLVGDRGGNEQFF. The CDR3 DNA follows: TGTGCCAGCAGCTTAGTGGGGGACAGGGGAGGAAATGAGCAGTTCTTC. V gene TRBV11-1 combines with J gene TRBJ2-1; 10 nucleotides match TRBD1. CDR1 is SGHAT, CDR2 FQDESV, per germline (reference sequence). Losses at the gene ends were 1 base for V and 7 bases for J; bases not matched to a gene: 7. This CDR3 spans 16 amino acids.

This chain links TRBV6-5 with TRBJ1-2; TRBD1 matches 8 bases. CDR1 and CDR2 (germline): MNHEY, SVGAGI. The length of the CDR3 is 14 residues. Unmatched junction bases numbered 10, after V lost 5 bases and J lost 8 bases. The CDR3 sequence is CASSEGTGVRGYTF. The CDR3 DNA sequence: TGTGCCAGCAGTGAGGGGACAGGAGTAAGAGGCTACACCTTC.

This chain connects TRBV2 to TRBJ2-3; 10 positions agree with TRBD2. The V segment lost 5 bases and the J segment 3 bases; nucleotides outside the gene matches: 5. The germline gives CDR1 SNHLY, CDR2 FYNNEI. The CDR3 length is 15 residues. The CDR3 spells CASSSGLAVTDTQYF. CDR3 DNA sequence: TGTGCCAGCAGTTCAGGACTAGCGGTGACAGATACGCAGTATTTT.

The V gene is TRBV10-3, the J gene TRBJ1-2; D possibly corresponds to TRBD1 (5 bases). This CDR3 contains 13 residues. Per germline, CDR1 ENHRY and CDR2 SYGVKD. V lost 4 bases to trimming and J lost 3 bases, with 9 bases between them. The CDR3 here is CAISGGTDYGYTF. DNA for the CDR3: TGTGCCATCAGTGGCGGGACGGACTATGGCTACACCTTC.

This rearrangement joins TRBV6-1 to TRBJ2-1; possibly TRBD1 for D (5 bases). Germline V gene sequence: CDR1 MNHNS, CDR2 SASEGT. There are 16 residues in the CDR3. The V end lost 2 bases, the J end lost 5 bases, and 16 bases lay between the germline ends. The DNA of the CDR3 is TGTGCCAGCAGTGAACAGCCAGCCTCAGGGAACAATGAGCAGTTCTTC. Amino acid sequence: CASSEQPASGNNEQFF.

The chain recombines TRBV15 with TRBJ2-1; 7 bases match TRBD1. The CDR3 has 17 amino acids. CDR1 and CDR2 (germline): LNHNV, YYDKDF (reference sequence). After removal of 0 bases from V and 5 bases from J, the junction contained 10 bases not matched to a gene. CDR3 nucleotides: TGTGCCACCAGCAGAGATCGTAGAGGGACAGCAAACAATGAGCAGTTCTTC. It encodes CATSRDRRGTANNEQFF.